The present T cell receptor beta chain was sequenced within a study of blood T cell repertoires in COVID-19. Overall study: Some COVID-19 samples were acute and others convalescent; all came from the United States, Italy and Spain.

Authors' data handling: Amplification of reference gene primers provided the estimated nucleated cell counts. Clones were sequenced by immunoSEQ multiplex PCR, and TCRdb holds only the in-frame ones, with some missing. V, J and clone size derive from that table, while D and trimming were established from the DNA sequence. This sample yields more than 300,000 clones, of which roughly 89% are seen a single time; roughly 1% belongs to the top ten. CDR1 and CDR2 (germline): KGHSH, LQKENI. This CDR3 contains 15 residues. Trimming took off 2 bases at V and 5 bases at J, with 15 bases between the two ends. The sequence was collected from a woman aged 40 to 49 with COVID-19, enrolled during active disease. This chain links TRBV18 with TRBJ1-1; maybe TRBD1 (6 bases). The sequencing sample was made of peripheral blood. CDR3 sequence reads: CASSPMTGDRTEAFF. CDR3 in DNA: TGTGCCAGCTCACCAATGACAGGCGATAGGACTGAAGCTTTCTTT. The variable domain in full, with the rest retrieved from reference TRBV18 and TRBJ1-1, is NAGVMQNPRHLVRRRGQEARLRCSPMKGHSHVYWYRQLPEEGLKFMVYLQKENIIDESGMPKERFSAEFPKEGPSILRIQQVVRGDSAAYFCASSPMTGDRTEAFFGQGTRLTVV.